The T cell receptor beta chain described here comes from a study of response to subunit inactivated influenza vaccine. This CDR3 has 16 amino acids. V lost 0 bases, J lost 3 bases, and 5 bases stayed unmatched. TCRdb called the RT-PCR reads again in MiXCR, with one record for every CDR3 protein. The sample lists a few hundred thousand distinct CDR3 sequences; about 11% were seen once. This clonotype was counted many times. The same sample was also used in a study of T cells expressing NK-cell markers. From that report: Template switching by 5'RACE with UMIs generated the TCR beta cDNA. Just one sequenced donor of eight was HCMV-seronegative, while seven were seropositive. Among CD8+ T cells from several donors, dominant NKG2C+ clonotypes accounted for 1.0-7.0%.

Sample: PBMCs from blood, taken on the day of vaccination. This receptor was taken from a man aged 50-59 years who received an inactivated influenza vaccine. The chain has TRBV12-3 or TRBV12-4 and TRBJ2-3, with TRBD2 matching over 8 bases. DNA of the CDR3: TGTGCCAGCAGTTTAGCGCTCCTAGCGGGTACAGATACGCAGTATTTT. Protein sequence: CASSLALLAGTDTQYF.